A single sample gave rise to the 7 T cell receptor beta chains below, sequenced in a study of cytomegalovirus exposure and HLA in healthy donors (dated by TCRdb to 2015 to 2018). Receptors were amplified or captured by the immunoSEQ multiplex PCR assay. As stored in TCRdb, this immuneACCESS dataset retains in-frame rearrangements with V and J assigned. A fraction of the clones does not appear; measured against another copy, unresolved V genes explain less than half of the discrepancy, and the remainder lacks a known reason. This sample comprises 250,000 to 350,000 clones, roughly 90% of them detected only once. Roughly 0.96% of the sample rests with the top ten. Sequencing was done on a sample of PBMCs. These receptors came from a man under 40 in good health and CMV-seronegative.

The rearrangement uses TRBV7-2 and TRBJ2-7; 10 bases are shared with TRBD1. The trim removed 4 bases at V and 3 bases at J, leaving 9 bases unmatched. CDR1 and CDR2 (germline): SGHTA, FQGNSA. The CDR3 length is 16 residues. CDR3 protein: CASSSNYRDRGYEQYF. CDR3 DNA sequence: TGTGCCAGCAGCTCCAACTATCGGGACAGGGGCTACGAGCAGTACTTC.

This clone was detected once. CDR3 DNA sequence: TGTGCCAGCAGCTTAGCGCGGGACGGTGACTATGGCTACACCTTC. Translated, it gives CASSLARDGDYGYTF. The chain combines TRBV7-9 with TRBJ1-2; weak D call: TRBD1 (5 bases). The CDR3 totals 15 residues. Germline V gene data show CDR1 as SEHNR and CDR2 as FQNEAQ (reference sequence). Deletions cut 0 bases from V and 3 bases from J, with 11 bases between. The full variable domain, in which reference TRBV7-9 and TRBJ1-2 provide the parts outside the CDR3, is DTGVSQNPRHKITKRGQNVTFRCDPISEHNRLYWYRQTLGQGPEFLTYFQNEAQLEKSRLLSDRFSAERPKGSFSTLEIQRTEQGDSAMYLCASSLARDGDYGYTFGSGTRLTVV.

This clone was seen once. The chain carries TRBV30 and TRBJ1-1; the D is unclear. The CDR3 covers 12 residues. Looked up from germline, CDR1 is GTSNPN and CDR2 is SVGIG (reference sequence). Trimming took 4 bases from V and 5 from J, leaving 11 bases between them. DNA for the CDR3: TGTGCCTGGATGTGGGCGCGAACTGAAGCTTTCTTT. Translation gives CAWMWARTEAFF. The full variable domain, completed using reference TRBV30 and TRBJ1-1, is SQTIHQWPATLVQPVGSPLSLECTVEGTSNPNLYWYRQAAGRGLQLLFYSVGIGQISSEVPQNLSASRPQDRQFILSSKKLLLSDSGFYLCAWMWARTEAFFGQGTRLTVV.

This clone turned up a few times. The gene calls are TRBV5-6 and TRBJ2-7, with 8 nucleotides matching TRBD1. The CDR3 length is 16 residues. With V trimmed by 0 bases and J by 2 bases, 7 bases remained unmatched. Germline CDR1 and CDR2: SGHDT and YYEEEE. The chain's CDR3 is CASSLADGTGTYEQYF. The CDR3 bases are TGTGCCAGCAGCTTGGCCGACGGGACAGGAACCTACGAGCAGTACTTC.

This clone was observed a few times. This chain joins TRBV27 and TRBJ1-2; weak D call: TRBD1 (6 bases). The CDR3 runs 14 residues. V shed 2 bases and J shed 4 bases, with 11 bases lying between them. From germline, CDR1 is MNHEY and CDR2 SMNVEV (reference sequence). CDR3 sequence reads: CASSLNREGYGYTF. CDR3 coding DNA: TGTGCCAGCAGTTTAAACAGGGAGGGCTATGGCTACACCTTC.

This clone has a single count. The genes are TRBV5-1 and TRBJ2-5, with 11 bases identical to TRBD2. Germline assignment: CDR1 SGHRS and CDR2 YFSETQ. The CDR3 is 18 amino acids. V was clipped by 2 bases and J by 6 bases; unmatched bases: 15. CDR3 loop: CASSLPGLADPARQTQYF. In nucleotides, the CDR3 is TGCGCCAGCAGCTTACCGGGACTAGCGGATCCCGCCCGGCAGACCCAGTACTTC.

The chain has TRBV7-8 and TRBJ2-1; D is perhaps TRBD1 (6 bases). This CDR3 region has 14 residues. Germline assignment: CDR1 SGHVS and CDR2 FQNEAQ. The germline V and J ends were trimmed by 7 bases and 12 bases, with 22 bases remaining between them. The chain's CDR3 is CASNPTGTPVVQFF. The CDR3 nucleotides read TGTGCCAGCAACCCAACCGGGACACCCGTGGTGCAGTTCTTC.